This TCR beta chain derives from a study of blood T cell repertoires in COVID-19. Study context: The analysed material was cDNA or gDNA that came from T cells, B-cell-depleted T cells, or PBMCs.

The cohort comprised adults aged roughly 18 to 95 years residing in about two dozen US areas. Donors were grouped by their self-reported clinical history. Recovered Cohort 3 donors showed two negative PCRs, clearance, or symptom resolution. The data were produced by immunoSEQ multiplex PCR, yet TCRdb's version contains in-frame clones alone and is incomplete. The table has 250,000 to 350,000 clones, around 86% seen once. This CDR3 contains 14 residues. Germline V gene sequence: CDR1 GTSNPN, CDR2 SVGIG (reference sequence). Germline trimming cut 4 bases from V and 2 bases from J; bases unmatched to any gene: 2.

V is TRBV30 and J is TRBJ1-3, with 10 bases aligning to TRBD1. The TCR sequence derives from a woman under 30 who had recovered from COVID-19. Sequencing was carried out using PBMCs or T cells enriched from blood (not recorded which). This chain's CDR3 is CAWTGTGAGNTIYF. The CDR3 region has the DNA TGTGCCTGGACGGGGACAGGGGCTGGAAACACCATATATTTT.